This T cell receptor beta chain was profiled in a study of technical replicates of blood from four donors. The CDR3 contains 14 residues. The junction had 3 bases not matched to a gene; V was cut back by 0 bases and J by 6 bases. Germline assignment: CDR1 MNHEY and CDR2 SVGAGI. Libraries were prepared by immunoSEQ multiplex PCR; TCRdb keeps only in-frame clonotypes and omits some of them. The sample has about 66,000 clones; 95% to 98% are singletons. The chain recombines TRBV6-5 with TRBJ2-7; 9 bases agree with TRBD1. The source material was T cells isolated from PBMCs. This clonotype originated in a human donor in good health. The chain's CDR3 is CASSYSMDRGEQYF. Written as DNA, the CDR3 is TGTGCCAGCAGTTACTCGATGGACAGGGGCGAGCAGTACTTC.